This T cell receptor (beta chain) was recovered during a study of cytomegalovirus exposure and HLA in healthy donors. Study observations and caveats: The classifier, whose performance was assessed in both the original and validation cohorts, reportedly diagnosed cytomegalovirus status with high specificity and sensitivity.

This CDR3 spans 12 amino acids. V lost 1 base and J 7 bases, leaving 7 bases between the germline ends. The germline CDR1 and CDR2 sequences are SNHLY and FYNNEI. Amplification used 60 Vbeta primers and 13 Jbeta primers. Produced via immunoSEQ multiplex PCR; TCRdb's table is partial and in-frame only. The table lists about 160,000 clones, around 68% of them singletons. As concerns this clone: Antigen unknown.

The sequencing sample was made of PBMCs. The chain employs TRBV2 and TRBJ1-1, with D hard to call. The clonotype originates from a man aged 50 to 59 in good health and CMV-seronegative. DNA of the CDR3: TGTGCCAGCAGTGAAGGGCAAGTTGAAGCTTTCTTT. Its translation: CASSEGQVEAFF.